Listed here are 6 T cell receptor beta chains from one sample, sequenced in a study of shared clonotypes between healthy human individuals. Here immunoSEQ multiplex PCR was the method, and the copy in TCRdb shows in-frame clones only, minus some. The sample carries some 120,000 clones, 68% recorded once. Material: memory CD8+ T cells sorted from blood. Subset noted: CD45RO+ cells pooled with CCR7-negative TemRA cells. These receptors were obtained from a woman in her thirties in good health.

This clone was found a few times. V gene TRBV4-1 combines with J gene TRBJ1-6, with D possibly TRBD1 on 5 matching bases. Per germline, CDR1 MGHRA and CDR2 YSYEKL. The CDR3 totals 16 residues. The germline V and J ends were trimmed by 1 base and 7 bases, with 14 bases remaining between them. The CDR3 reads CASSQGPGTGNSPLHF. The CDR3 nucleotides are TGCGCCAGCAGCCAAGGACCCGGGACTGGCAATTCACCCCTCCACTTT.

The rearrangement links TRBV7-9 to TRBJ2-7; D is ambiguous. The CDR3 is 14 amino acids. Trimming stripped 7 bases from V and 2 bases from J, with 15 bases between. Germline CDR1 reads SEHNR; CDR2 reads FQNEAQ (reference sequence). CDR3 loop: CASTSKDFTYEQYF. The CDR3 coding sequence is TGTGCCAGCACCTCAAAGGATTTTACCTACGAGCAGTACTTC. Full variable domain (rest looked up from reference TRBV7-9 and TRBJ2-7): DTGVSQNPRHKITKRGQNVTFRCDPISEHNRLYWYRQTLGQGPEFLTYFQNEAQLEKSRLLSDRFSAERPKGSFSTLEIQRTEQGDSAMYLCASTSKDFTYEQYFGPGTRLTVT.

This chain uses TRBV6-5 with TRBJ2-3; D is ambiguous. V was pared by 6 bases and J by 4 bases, with 5 bases between. CDR1 is MNHEY and CDR2 is SVGAGI in the germline V gene. The CDR3 is 11 residues long. The CDR3 DNA reads TGTGCCAGCAGCCGGGCAGATACGCAGTATTTT. It encodes CASSRADTQYF.

The chain employs TRBV28 and TRBJ2-7; the match to TRBD1 covers 10 bases. The CDR3 is made up of 15 amino acids. Germline-derived CDR1 and CDR2 are MDHEN and SYDVKM. After removal of 2 bases from V and 2 bases from J, the junction contained 3 bases not matched to a gene. The CDR3 loop is CASSLGDRGPYEQYF. The DNA of the CDR3 is TGTGCCAGCAGTTTAGGGGACAGGGGTCCCTACGAGCAGTACTTC. The full variable domain, in which reference TRBV28 and TRBJ2-7 provide the parts outside the CDR3, is DVKVTQSSRYLVKRTGEKVFLECVQDMDHENMFWYRQDPGLGLRLIYFSYDVKMKEKGDIPEGYSVSREKKERFSLILESASTNQTSMYLCASSLGDRGPYEQYFGPGTRLTVT.

The V and J genes are TRBV6-5 and TRBJ2-5; D uncertain. Between the trimmed V and J ends, which lost 7 bases and 3 bases, there was a span of 18 bases. Per germline, CDR1 MNHEY and CDR2 SVGAGI. This CDR3 has 15 amino acids. The DNA for the CDR3 is TGTGCCAGCACCCCCCTCGGCAGGCTAAAAGAGACCCAGTACTTC. It encodes CASTPLGRLKETQYF.

On this clone itself: A far larger clone lies a single base away; this is likely a read error. The V gene is TRBV4-2, the J gene TRBJ2-1, with TRBD2 as a possible D gene (6 bases). Germline lookup yields CDR1 LGHNA and CDR2 YNFKEQ. The CDR3 loop spans 16 amino acids. CDR3 region: CTSSQDFGTGGNEQFF. For the CDR3, the DNA is TGTACCAGCAGCCAAGATTTCGGGACTGGGGGGAATGAGCAGTTCTTC.